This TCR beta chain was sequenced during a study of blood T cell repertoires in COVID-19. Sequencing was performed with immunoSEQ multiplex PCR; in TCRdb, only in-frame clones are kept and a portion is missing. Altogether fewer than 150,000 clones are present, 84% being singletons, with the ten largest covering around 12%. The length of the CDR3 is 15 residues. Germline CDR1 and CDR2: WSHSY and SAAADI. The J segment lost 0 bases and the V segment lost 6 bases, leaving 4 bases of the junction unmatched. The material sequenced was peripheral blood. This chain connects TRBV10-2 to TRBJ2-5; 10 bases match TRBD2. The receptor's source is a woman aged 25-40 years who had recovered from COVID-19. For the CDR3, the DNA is TGCGCCAGCAGAGCAGCGGGGGGGTACCAAGAGACCCAGTACTTC. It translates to CASRAAGGYQETQYF.